One sample yielded the 25 T cell receptor beta chains listed below, sequenced in a study of control samples from healthy donors and cancer patients (dated by TCRdb to 2019 to 2021). Libraries were constructed by the immunoSEQ multiplex PCR assay. The source is immuneACCESS, and TCRdb retained only in-frame sequences with V and J called. Part of the clones is not carried over; for the studies checked, unresolved V genes explain less than half of this, and the remainder is unexplained. Present in this sample are 120,000 or so clones, approximately 88% of which were seen just once. The ten largest account for around 3.9% of the sample. Sequencing was done on a sample of PBMCs. These receptors were obtained from a woman between 55 and 75 years old with lung cancer.

This chain links TRBV6-2 or TRBV6-3 with TRBJ2-7, with D hard to call. CDR1 and CDR2 from the germline V gene are MNHEY and SVGEGT. The CDR3 covers 13 residues. Trimming took off 2 bases at V and 5 bases at J, with 10 bases between the two ends. The CDR3 region is CASSYQSSHEQYF. DNA of the CDR3: TGTGCCAGCAGTTACCAAAGCTCTCACGAGCAGTACTTC.

This clone was counted a single time. The V gene is TRBV4-2, the J gene TRBJ1-6; TRBD1 might be the D (6 bases). Germline V lookup: CDR1 LGHNA, CDR2 YNFKEQ. The CDR3 is 21 residues long. V was shortened by 2 bases and J by 1 base, with 24 bases between the two germline ends. As DNA, the CDR3 is TGTGCCAGCAGCCAACTAAGAGGGGGACAAGGACCCCGGTCCTATAATTCACCCCTCCACTTT. Translated, it gives CASSQLRGGQGPRSYNSPLHF.

The chain employs TRBV15 and TRBJ2-2; 7 nucleotides align to TRBD1. The CDR3 covers 15 residues. Germline assignment: CDR1 LNHNV and CDR2 YYDKDF (reference sequence). Trimming at V came to 1 base and at J to 4 bases, leaving 3 bases not matched to a gene. The CDR3 bases are TGTGCCACCAGCAGAGGGCAGGGGGTCACCGGGGAGCTGTTTTTT. It yields the protein CATSRGQGVTGELFF.

The chain joins TRBV30 to TRBJ1-4; D possibly corresponds to TRBD1 (5 bases). This CDR3 comprises 14 residues. Germline assignment: CDR1 GTSNPN and CDR2 SVGIG (reference sequence). V was pared by 1 base and J by 3 bases, with 9 bases between. CDR3 bases: TGTGCCTGGAGTGCCGGGACTTCTAATGAAAAACTGTTTTTT. Protein: CAWSAGTSNEKLFF.

V is TRBV11-3 and J is TRBJ2-1; D is ambiguous. Germline V lookup: CDR1 SGHNT, CDR2 YENEEA. V lost 1 base to trimming and J lost 0 bases, with 7 bases between them. The CDR3 loop spans 15 amino acids. CDR3 coding DNA: TGTGCCAGCAGCTTAGCGACGGGCTCCTACAATGAGCAGTTCTTC. It codes for CASSLATGSYNEQFF. Using reference TRBV11-3 and TRBJ2-1 for the parts outside the CDR3, the full variable domain is EAGVVQSPRYKIIEKKQPVAFWCNPISGHNTLYWYLQNLGQGPELLIRYENEEAVDDSQLPKDRFSAERLKGVDSTLKIQPAELGDSAVYLCASSLATGSYNEQFFGPGTRLTVL.

This clone was recorded a few times. The rearrangement joins TRBV6-5 to TRBJ2-2; D could derive from TRBD1 or TRBD2 (5 bases each). Germline V gene sequence: CDR1 MNHEY, CDR2 SVGAGI. V gave up 4 bases and J gave up 0 bases, with 9 bases separating them. This CDR3 comprises 15 residues. The CDR3 sequence is CASSSGTTNTGELFF. The DNA of the CDR3 is TGTGCCAGCAGTTCCGGGACGACGAACACCGGGGAGCTGTTTTTT.

The rearrangement uses TRBV7-2 and TRBJ1-6; tentatively, D is TRBD1 (6 bases). This CDR3 comprises 16 residues. V shed 0 bases and J shed 10 bases, with 16 bases lying between them. Germline V CDR1 and CDR2: SGHTA, FQGNSA. Here the CDR3 reads CASSLAIRGAKSPLHF. CDR3 in DNA: TGTGCCAGCAGCTTAGCGATCAGGGGCGCCAAATCACCCCTCCACTTT.

This clone has just one count. This rearrangement joins TRBV7-2 to TRBJ2-3, with a tentative D call TRBD2 (5 bases). The CDR3 contains 14 residues. V shed 5 bases and J shed 2 bases, with 11 bases lying between them. Germline V gene data show CDR1 as SGHTA and CDR2 as FQGNSA. CDR3 nucleotides: TGTGCCAGCAGCCCGGGATCGAACACAGATACGCAGTATTTT. Its protein is CASSPGSNTDTQYF.

V is TRBV5-5 and J is TRBJ1-1, with D possibly matching TRBD1 (5 bases). Germline CDR1 and CDR2: SGHKS and YYEKEE (reference sequence). The CDR3 consists of 12 residues. V lost 6 bases to trimming and J lost 5 bases, with 11 bases between them. The CDR3 is CASTRGWTEAFF. CDR3 nucleotides: TGTGCCAGCACCCGGGGGTGGACTGAAGCTTTCTTT.

The chain links TRBV5-1 to TRBJ2-7; 11 nucleotides line up with TRBD2. V gave up 3 bases and J gave up 5 bases; unmatched junction bases: 7. This CDR3 region has 15 residues. Germline V gene data show CDR1 as SGHRS and CDR2 as YFSETQ. The CDR3 is CASSSTSGSINEQYF. CDR3 sequence (DNA): TGCGCCAGCAGCTCCACTAGCGGGAGTATCAACGAGCAGTACTTC.

The gene calls are TRBV6-5 and TRBJ1-2; D is perhaps TRBD1 (6 bases). Germline CDR1 MNHEY, CDR2 SVGAGI. V was shortened by 2 bases and J by 7 bases, with 11 bases between the two germline ends. CDR3 length: 13 residues. The CDR3 spells CASSYVSGAGYTF. The CDR3 region has the DNA TGTGCCAGCAGTTACGTCTCGGGGGCTGGCTACACCTTC.

The gene calls are TRBV10-3 and TRBJ1-4; 7 bases are shared with TRBD1. This CDR3 comprises 14 residues. The V segment lost 3 bases and the J segment 8 bases; nucleotides outside the gene matches: 6. The germline CDR1 and CDR2 sequences are ENHRY and SYGVKD. CDR3 region: CAISDFGTAEKLFF. Here the CDR3 DNA reads TGTGCCATCAGTGATTTCGGGACAGCGGAAAAACTGTTTTTT.

V is TRBV6-5 and J is TRBJ2-5, with a possible D match to TRBD2 (5 bases). Germline V gene data show CDR1 as MNHEY and CDR2 as SVGAGI. CDR3 length: 15 amino acids. V was trimmed by 6 bases and J by 5 bases, leaving 19 bases between them. The CDR3 spells CASRATSTEGETQYF. In nucleotides, the CDR3 is TGTGCCAGCAGGGCCACTTCTACCGAGGGCGAGACCCAGTACTTC.

V usage is TRBV9 and J usage is TRBJ1-2; 10 bases line up with TRBD1. This CDR3 comprises 15 residues. Trimming at V came to 0 bases and at J to 6 bases, leaving 5 bases not matched to a gene. Germline CDR1 is SGDLS and CDR2 is YYNGEE. The CDR3 region is CASSVAGQGPDGYTF. As DNA, the CDR3 is TGTGCCAGCAGCGTAGCGGGACAGGGGCCGGATGGCTACACCTTC. The variable domain in full, completed from reference TRBV9 and TRBJ1-2, reads DSGVTQTPKHLITATGQRVTLRCSPRSGDLSVYWYQQSLDQGLQFLIQYYNGEERAKGNILERFSAQQFPDLHSELNLSSLELGDSALYFCASSVAGQGPDGYTFGSGTRLTVV.

V is TRBV11-3 and J is TRBJ2-2; D is possibly TRBD1 or TRBD2 (5 bases each). This CDR3 has 17 residues. Germline CDR1 reads SGHNT; CDR2 reads YENEEA. V was cut by 0 bases and J by 1 base, with 12 bases left in between. The CDR3 loop is CASSLEWFGGNTGELFF. In nucleotides, the CDR3 is TGTGCCAGCAGCTTAGAATGGTTTGGGGGGAACACCGGGGAGCTGTTTTTT.

Only one count was recorded for this clone. V is TRBV7-8 and J is TRBJ2-1; a weak D match, TRBD1 (5 bases). The CDR3 runs to 14 residues. Trimming pared 7 bases from V and 1 base from J, leaving 11 bases between. CDR1 and CDR2 (germline): SGHVS, FQNEAQ. CDR3 residues: CASKSGKSYNEQFF. The CDR3 DNA sequence: TGTGCCAGCAAATCAGGGAAATCCTACAATGAGCAGTTCTTC.

The V and J genes are TRBV19 and TRBJ1-2; the match to TRBD1 covers 7 bases. CDR1 is LNHDA, CDR2 SQIVND, per germline (reference sequence). This CDR3 is 14 amino acids long. Unmatched junction bases numbered 8, after V lost 6 bases and J lost 4 bases. This chain's CDR3 is CASSGQGVFYGYTF. For the CDR3, the DNA is TGTGCCAGTAGCGGGCAGGGGGTATTCTATGGCTACACCTTC.

This chain uses TRBV6-5 with TRBJ2-2; D possibly corresponds to TRBD1 (6 bases). Germline values: CDR1 MNHEY, CDR2 SVGAGI. The CDR3 consists of 14 residues. V was pared by 6 bases and J by 2 bases, with 10 bases between. The chain's CDR3 is CASRDSLNTGELFF. The CDR3 DNA sequence: TGTGCCAGCAGGGACAGCTTAAACACCGGGGAGCTGTTTTTT.

The V gene is TRBV6-5, the J gene TRBJ1-1; unclear D gene. This CDR3 has 11 amino acids. CDR1 is MNHEY and CDR2 is SVGAGI in the germline V gene. The V end lost 2 bases, the J end lost 10 bases, and 8 bases lay between the germline ends. CDR3 sequence reads: CASSYGWGAFF. In DNA form, the CDR3 reads TGTGCCAGCAGTTACGGGTGGGGAGCTTTCTTT.

This clone came up once. The chain links TRBV25-1 to TRBJ1-5; D is perhaps TRBD1 (5 bases). The V gene lost 4 bases and the J gene lost 0 bases, with 19 bases spanning the gap. The germline V gene has CDR1 MGHDK and CDR2 SYGVNS. The CDR3 loop spans 18 amino acids. As DNA, the CDR3 is TGTGCCAGCAGTGTTGCGGGGCACCGAACTTATAGCAATCAGCCCCAGCATTTT. Encoded protein: CASSVAGHRTYSNQPQHF. Drawing the rest from reference TRBV25-1 and TRBJ1-5, the complete variable domain is EADIYQTPRYLVIGTGKKITLECSQTMGHDKMYWYQQDPGMELHLIHYSYGVNSTEKGDLSSESTVSRIRTEHFPLTLESARPSHTSQYLCASSVAGHRTYSNQPQHFGDGTRLSIL.

The chain links TRBV5-4 to TRBJ2-3; perhaps TRBD2 as D (5 bases). From germline, CDR1 is SGHNT and CDR2 YYREEE (reference sequence). The CDR3 is 14 residues long. V lost 4 bases to trimming and J lost 6 bases, with 15 bases between them. Here the CDR3 DNA reads TGTGCCAGCAGCGGATCGGGAAGGGCGGATACGCAGTATTTT. The encoded protein is CASSGSGRADTQYF.

This chain connects TRBV30 to TRBJ1-1, with no clear D. V lost 0 bases and J 0 bases, leaving 5 bases between the germline ends. The CDR3 consists of 13 residues. CDR1 and CDR2 (germline): GTSNPN, SVGIG (reference sequence). The CDR3 is CAWSVELNTEAFF. CDR3 in DNA: TGTGCCTGGAGTGTTGAGTTGAACACTGAAGCTTTCTTT. The variable domain in full, with the rest retrieved from reference TRBV30 and TRBJ1-1, is SQTIHQWPATLVQPVGSPLSLECTVEGTSNPNLYWYRQAAGRGLQLLFYSVGIGQISSEVPQNLSASRPQDRQFILSSKKLLLSDSGFYLCAWSVELNTEAFFGQGTRLTVV.

V gene TRBV14 combines with J gene TRBJ1-1; no firm D call. V was clipped by 4 bases and J by 4 bases, with 16 bases between them. Germline V gives CDR1 SGHDN, CDR2 FVKESK. This CDR3 has 15 amino acids. The CDR3 protein is CASSPLVGHSTEAFF. CDR3 nucleotide sequence: TGTGCCAGCAGCCCCCTGGTGGGTCATTCCACTGAAGCTTTCTTT. The full variable domain, its missing parts supplied by reference TRBV14 and TRBJ1-1, is EAGVTQFPSHSVIEKGQTVTLRCDPISGHDNLYWYRRVMGKEIKFLLHFVKESKQDESGMPNNRFLAERTGGTYSTLKVQPAELEDSGVYFCASSPLVGHSTEAFFGQGTRLTVV.

The genes are TRBV10-3 and TRBJ2-3, with D perhaps matching TRBD1 (5 bases). The CDR3 is 15 residues long. CDR1 and CDR2 (germline): ENHRY, SYGVKD. Trimming pared 3 bases from V and 0 bases from J, leaving 10 bases between. CDR3 region: CAISDRATSTDTQYF. CDR3 coding DNA: TGTGCCATCAGTGACAGGGCAACTAGCACAGATACGCAGTATTTT.

On this clone itself: At one end the junction does not follow the germline gene, possibly because of a read error. The CDR3 spells CASSVTGTGGGGELFF. The DNA of the CDR3 is TGTGCTAGCAGCGTCACCGGGACAGGGGGAGGCGGGGAGCTGTTTTTT. The chain is built from TRBV7-7 and TRBJ2-2; 11 bases map to TRBD1. CDR3 length equals 16 residues. In germline, CDR1 is SSHAT, CDR2 FNYEAQ (reference sequence).